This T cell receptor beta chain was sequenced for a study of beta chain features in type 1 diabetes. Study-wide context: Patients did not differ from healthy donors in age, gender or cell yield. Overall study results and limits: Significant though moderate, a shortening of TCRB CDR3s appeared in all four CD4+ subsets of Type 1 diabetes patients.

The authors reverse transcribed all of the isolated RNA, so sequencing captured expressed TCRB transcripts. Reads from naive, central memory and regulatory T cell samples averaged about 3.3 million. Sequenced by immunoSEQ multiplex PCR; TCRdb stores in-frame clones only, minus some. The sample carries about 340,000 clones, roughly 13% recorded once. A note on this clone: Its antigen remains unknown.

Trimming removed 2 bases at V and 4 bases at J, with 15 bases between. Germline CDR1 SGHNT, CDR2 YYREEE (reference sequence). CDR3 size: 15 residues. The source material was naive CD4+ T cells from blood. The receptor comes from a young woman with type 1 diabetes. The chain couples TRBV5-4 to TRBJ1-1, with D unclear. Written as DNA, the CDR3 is TGTGCCAGCAGCTTCCGGAGTCCCATACTCACTGAAGCTTTCTTT. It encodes CASSFRSPILTEAFF.